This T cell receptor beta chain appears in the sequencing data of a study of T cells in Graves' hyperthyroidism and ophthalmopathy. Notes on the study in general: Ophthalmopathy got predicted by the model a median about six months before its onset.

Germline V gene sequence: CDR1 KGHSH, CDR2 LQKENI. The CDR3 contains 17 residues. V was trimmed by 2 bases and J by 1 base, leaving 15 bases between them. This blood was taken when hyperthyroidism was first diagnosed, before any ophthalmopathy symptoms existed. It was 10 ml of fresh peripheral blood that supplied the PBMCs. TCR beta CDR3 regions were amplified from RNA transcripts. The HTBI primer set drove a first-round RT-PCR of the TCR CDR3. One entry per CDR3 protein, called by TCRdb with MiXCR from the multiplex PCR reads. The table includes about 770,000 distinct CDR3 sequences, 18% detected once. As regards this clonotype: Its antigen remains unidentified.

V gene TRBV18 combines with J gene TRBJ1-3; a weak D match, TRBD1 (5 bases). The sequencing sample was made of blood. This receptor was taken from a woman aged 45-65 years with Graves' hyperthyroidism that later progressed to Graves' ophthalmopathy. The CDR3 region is CASSPSRVTWSGNTIYF. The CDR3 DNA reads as TGTGCCAGCTCACCAAGCAGGGTTACCTGGTCTGGAAACACCATATATTTT.